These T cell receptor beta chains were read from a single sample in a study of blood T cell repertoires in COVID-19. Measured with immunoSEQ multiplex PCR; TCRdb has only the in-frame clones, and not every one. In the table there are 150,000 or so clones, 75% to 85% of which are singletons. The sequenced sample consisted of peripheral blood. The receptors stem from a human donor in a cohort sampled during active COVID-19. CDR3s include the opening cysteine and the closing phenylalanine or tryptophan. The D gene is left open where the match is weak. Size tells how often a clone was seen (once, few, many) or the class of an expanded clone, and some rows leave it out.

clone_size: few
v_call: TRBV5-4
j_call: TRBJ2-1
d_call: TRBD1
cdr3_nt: TGTGCCAGCAGCGAGGGACAGCAGTCCTACAATGAGCAGTTCTTC
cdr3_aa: CASSEGQQSYNEQFF

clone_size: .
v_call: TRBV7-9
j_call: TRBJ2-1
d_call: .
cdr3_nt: TGTGCCAGCAGCTCAGTGGTAGGGGGCTCCTACAATGAGCAGTTCTTC
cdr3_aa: CASSSVVGGSYNEQFF

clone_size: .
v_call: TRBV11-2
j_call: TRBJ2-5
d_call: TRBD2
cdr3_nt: TGTGCCAGCAGCCCCGATTTGTCCGGGAGGCAAGAGACCCAGTACTTC
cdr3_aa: CASSPDLSGRQETQYF

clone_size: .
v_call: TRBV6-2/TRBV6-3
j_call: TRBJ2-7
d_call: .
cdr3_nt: TGTGCCAGCAGTCTGCAGGGGTTCGACGAGCAGTACTTC
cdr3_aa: CASSLQGFDEQYF

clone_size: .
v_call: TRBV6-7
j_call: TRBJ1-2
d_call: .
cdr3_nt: TGTGCCAGCCGTATTACGGGGGGGGACTATGGCTACACCTTC
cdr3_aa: CASRITGGDYGYTF

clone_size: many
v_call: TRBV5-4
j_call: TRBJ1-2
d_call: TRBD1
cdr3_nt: TGTGCCAGCAGCCCCCGGACAGGGATGAACTATGGCTACACCTTC
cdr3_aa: CASSPRTGMNYGYTF

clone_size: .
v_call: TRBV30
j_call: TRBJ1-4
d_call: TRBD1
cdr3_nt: TGTGCCTGGAGTGGATCCCGACAGAGGGGGCGCGGTGAAAAACTGTTTTTT
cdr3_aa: CAWSGSRQRGRGEKLFF

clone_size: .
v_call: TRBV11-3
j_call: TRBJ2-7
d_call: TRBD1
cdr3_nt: TGCCCACCGGGACAGGGGGTAAAAGTAGGATCCTACGAGCAGTACTTC
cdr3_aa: CPPGQGVKVGSYEQYF

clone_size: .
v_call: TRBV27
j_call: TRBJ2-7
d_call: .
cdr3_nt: TGTGCCAGCAGTGACTCGGAAGCCACCTACGAGCAGTACTTC
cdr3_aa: CASSDSEATYEQYF

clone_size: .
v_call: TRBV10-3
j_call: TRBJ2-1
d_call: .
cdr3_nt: TGTGCCATCAGTGAGTCCCTAGCAGCATACAATGAGCAGTTCTTC
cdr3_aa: CAISESLAAYNEQFF

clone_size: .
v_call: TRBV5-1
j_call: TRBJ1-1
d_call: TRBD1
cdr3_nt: TGCGCCAGCAGCTCAACCCCCGGGACAGCTATTGAAGCTTTCTTT
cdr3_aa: CASSSTPGTAIEAFF

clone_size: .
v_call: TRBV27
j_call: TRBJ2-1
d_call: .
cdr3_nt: TGTGCCAGCAGATCCAGGGTGAATGAGCAGTTCTTC
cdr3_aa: CASRSRVNEQFF

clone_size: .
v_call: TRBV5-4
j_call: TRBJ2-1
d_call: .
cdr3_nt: TGTGCCAGCAGCACCCGGGATTTAGTCCCCAATGAGCAGTTCTTC
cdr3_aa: CASSTRDLVPNEQFF

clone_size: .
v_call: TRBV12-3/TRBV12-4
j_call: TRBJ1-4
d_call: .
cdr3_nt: TGTGCCAGCAGTTTCGTTCGTGAAAAACTGTTTTTT
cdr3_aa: CASSFVREKLFF

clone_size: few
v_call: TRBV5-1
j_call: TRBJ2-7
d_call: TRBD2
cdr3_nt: TGCGCCAGCAGCTTGGATGCGGGGGGCGAGCAGTACTTC
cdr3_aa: CASSLDAGGEQYF

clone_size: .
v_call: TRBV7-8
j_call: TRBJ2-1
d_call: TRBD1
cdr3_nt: TGTGCCAGCAGCTTAGGATTGGTTATGACTTCGGGACAGACCTACAATGAGCAGTTCTTC
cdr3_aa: CASSLGLVMTSGQTYNEQFF

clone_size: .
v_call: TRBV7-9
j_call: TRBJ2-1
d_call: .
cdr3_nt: TGTGCCAGCAGCTTAGCGAGGGACAATGAGCAGTTCTTC
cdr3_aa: CASSLARDNEQFF

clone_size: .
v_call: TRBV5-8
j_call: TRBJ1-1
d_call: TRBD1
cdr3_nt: TGTGCCAGCAGCCCCGGGACAGATTACACTGAAGCTTTCTTT
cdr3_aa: CASSPGTDYTEAFF

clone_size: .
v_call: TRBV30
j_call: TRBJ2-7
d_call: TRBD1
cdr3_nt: TGTGCCTGGATGGGCAGGGGGCCATGGGAGCAGTACTTC
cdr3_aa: CAWMGRGPWEQYF

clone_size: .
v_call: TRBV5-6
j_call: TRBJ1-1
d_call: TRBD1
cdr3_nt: TGTGCCAGCAGCCTGGGGACAGGAGAGGCCACTGAAGCTTTCTTT
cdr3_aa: CASSLGTGEATEAFF

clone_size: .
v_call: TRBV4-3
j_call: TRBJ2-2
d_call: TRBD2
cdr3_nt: TGCGCCAGCAGCCCCCGGACTAGCGGGGGGACAAGCACCGGGGAGCTGTTTTTT
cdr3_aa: CASSPRTSGGTSTGELFF

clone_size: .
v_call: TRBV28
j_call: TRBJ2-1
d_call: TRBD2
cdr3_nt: TGTGCCAGCAGTCCGGTACGCGGGCTAGCGGGGGCCCAATCCTACAATGAGCAGTTCTTC
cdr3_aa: CASSPVRGLAGAQSYNEQFF